This entry is about one T cell receptor beta chain. Its antigen is still unknown. This sample stems from a study of OX40 agonist ivuxolimab in advanced cancers. As for the study in general: Head and neck, renal cell, melanoma or hepatocellular carcinoma were the cancers that dose-escalation patients had. Averaging around 60 years in age, with a range of 23 to 79, the cohort was 82.7% male. The study's findings and limits: Both blood CD4+ and CD8+ T cells showed clonal growth by week 6 at 0.1 to 3.0 mg/kg. The mean number of expanded clones was higher in CD8+ T cells than in CD4+.

The data were produced by immunoSEQ multiplex PCR, yet TCRdb's version contains in-frame clones alone and is incomplete. The sample has 25,000 to 30,000 clones; 70% to 85% are singletons. V gave up 4 bases and J gave up 0 bases, with 19 bases separating them. The germline V gene encodes CDR1 KGHSH and CDR2 LQKENI. The length of the CDR3 is 18 residues. The sequences come from CD4+ or CD8+ T cells sorted from blood, collected in a trial of the OX40 agonist ivuxolimab. The clonotype was recovered from an adult with an advanced solid tumor such as melanoma, head and neck, liver or kidney cancer. The chain recombines TRBV18 with TRBJ1-5; D is unresolved. The CDR3 DNA reads as TGTGCCAGCTCACGCTATTCATTTGGCGAGGGTAGCAATCAGCCCCAGCATTTT. Its protein product is CASSRYSFGEGSNQPQHF. The full variable domain, with the rest looked up from reference TRBV18 and TRBJ1-5, is NAGVMQNPRHLVRRRGQEARLRCSPMKGHSHVYWYRQLPEEGLKFMVYLQKENIIDESGMPKERFSAEFPKEGPSILRIQQVVRGDSAAYFCASSRYSFGEGSNQPQHFGDGTRLSIL.